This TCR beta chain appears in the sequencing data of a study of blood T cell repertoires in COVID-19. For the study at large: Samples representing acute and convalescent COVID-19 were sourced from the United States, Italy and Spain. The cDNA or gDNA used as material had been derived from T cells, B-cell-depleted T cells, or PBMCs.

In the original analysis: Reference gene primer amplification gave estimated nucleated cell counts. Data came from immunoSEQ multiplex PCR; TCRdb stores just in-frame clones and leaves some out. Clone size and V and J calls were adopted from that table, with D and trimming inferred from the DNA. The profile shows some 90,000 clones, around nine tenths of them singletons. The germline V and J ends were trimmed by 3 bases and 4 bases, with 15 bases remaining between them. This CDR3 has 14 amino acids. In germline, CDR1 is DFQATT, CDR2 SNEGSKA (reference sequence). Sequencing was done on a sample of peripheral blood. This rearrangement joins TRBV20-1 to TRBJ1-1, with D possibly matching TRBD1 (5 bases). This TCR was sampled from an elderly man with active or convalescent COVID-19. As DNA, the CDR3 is TGCAGTGCTAGTTTTCGGGGGGGTGGCACTGAAGCTTTCTTT. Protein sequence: CSASFRGGGTEAFF.